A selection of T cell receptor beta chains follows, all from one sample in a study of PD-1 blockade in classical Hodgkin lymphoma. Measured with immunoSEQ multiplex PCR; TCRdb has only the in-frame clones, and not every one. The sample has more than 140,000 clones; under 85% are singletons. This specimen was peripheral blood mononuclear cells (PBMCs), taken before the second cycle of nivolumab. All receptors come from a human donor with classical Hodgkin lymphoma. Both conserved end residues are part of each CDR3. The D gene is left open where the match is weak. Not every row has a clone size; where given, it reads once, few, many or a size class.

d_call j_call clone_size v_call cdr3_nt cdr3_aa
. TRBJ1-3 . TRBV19 TGTGCCACGTCCAATGCTGGAAACACCATATATTTT CATSNAGNTIYF
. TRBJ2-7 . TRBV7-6 TGTGCCAGCAGCTTAGACCGGGTTCTCTACGAGCAGTACTTC CASSLDRVLYEQYF
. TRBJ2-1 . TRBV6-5 TGTGCCAGCTTTCAGGGGTTTGAGCAGTTCTTC CASFQGFEQFF
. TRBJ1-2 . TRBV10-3 TGTGCCATCAGTGAGGTCAGCGCTAACTATGGCTACACCTTC CAISEVSANYGYTF
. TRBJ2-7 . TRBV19 TGTGCCAGTAGTATGAAGGGGTGGAACGAGCAGTACTTC CASSMKGWNEQYF
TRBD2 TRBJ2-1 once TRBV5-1 TGCGCCAGCAGCTTGGCGGTAGCGGGAGGGTCTGACAGGAGGAATGAGCAGTTCTTC CASSLAVAGGSDRRNEQFF
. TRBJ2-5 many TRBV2 TGTGCCAGCGGTTCCGAAGAGACCCAGTACTTC CASGSEETQYF
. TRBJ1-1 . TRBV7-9 TGTGCCAGCAGCTCCCACGGGGGGAGGACTGAAGCTTTCTTT CASSSHGGRTEAFF
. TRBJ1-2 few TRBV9 TGTGCCAGCAGCACTTACTATGGCTACACCTTC CASSTYYGYTF
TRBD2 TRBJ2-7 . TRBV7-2 TGTGCCAGCAGCTTATCTAGCGGGAGGGCCAAATACGAGCAGTACTTC CASSLSSGRAKYEQYF
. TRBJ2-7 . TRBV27 TGTGCCAGCAGTTTCCGGGTCTCCTACGAGCAGTACTTC CASSFRVSYEQYF
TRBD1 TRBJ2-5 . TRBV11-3 TGTGCCAGCAGCCACGGACAGGGGCCTCAAGAGACCCAGTACTTC CASSHGQGPQETQYF
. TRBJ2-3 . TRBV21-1 TGTGCCAGCAGCAAAGATAAGGGAAGCACAGATACGCAGTATTTT CASSKDKGSTDTQYF
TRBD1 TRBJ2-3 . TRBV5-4 TGTGCCAGCACCCGGACAGGGGAAGGCACAGATACGCAGTATTTT CASTRTGEGTDTQYF
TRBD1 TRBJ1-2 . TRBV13 TGTGCCAGCAGCCCTCGGGACAGGGGAGATAACTATGGCTACACCTTC CASSPRDRGDNYGYTF
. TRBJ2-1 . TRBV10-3 TGTGCCATCAGTGGGGCTAGCGATGAGCAGTTCTTC CAISGASDEQFF
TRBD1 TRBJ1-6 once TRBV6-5 TGTGCCAGCAGGGAGGGGAGGCAGGGGGTAACACCCCTCCACTTT CASREGRQGVTPLHF
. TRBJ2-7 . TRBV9 TGTGCCAGCAGCGCAGATGGACGGGCCGGGAACGAGCAGTACTTC CASSADGRAGNEQYF
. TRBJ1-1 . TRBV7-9 TGTGCCAGCAGCTTAAATGATTTAAAGGGATGGACTGAAGCTTTCTTT CASSLNDLKGWTEAFF
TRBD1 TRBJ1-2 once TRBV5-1 TGTGCCAGCAGCCCCAGGGGGCTCGGCTATGGCTACACCTTC CASSPRGLGYGYTF
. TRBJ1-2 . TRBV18 TGTGCCAGCTCACCCGGTGAGGACTATGGCTACACCTTC CASSPGEDYGYTF
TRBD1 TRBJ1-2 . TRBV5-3 TGTGCCAGCAGCGCAGACAGGGGCTATGGCTACACCTTC CASSADRGYGYTF
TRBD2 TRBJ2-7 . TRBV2 TGTGCCAGCAGTTACGTAGCGGGGAGCGACGAGCAGTACTTC CASSYVAGSDEQYF
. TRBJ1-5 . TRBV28 TGTGCCAGCGCGGGGCCCGTGGGTCGGCCCCAGCATTTT CASAGPVGRPQHF
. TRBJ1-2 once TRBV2 TGTGCCAGCAGTGATACGGGGATAGGTGGCTACACCTTC CASSDTGIGGYTF
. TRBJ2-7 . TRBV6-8 TGTGCCAGCAGTTACCAGCCCCTCGGACATTCCCAAAACTCCTACGAGCAGTACTTC CASSYQPLGHSQNSYEQYF
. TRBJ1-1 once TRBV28 TGTGCCAGCAGCCTAGTGGGGACTGAAGCTTTCTTT CASSLVGTEAFF
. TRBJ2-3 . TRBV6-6 TGTGCCGTGGCCCGTCAGTATTTT CAVARQYF
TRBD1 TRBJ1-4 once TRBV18 TGTGCCAGCTCACCAACACAGGTCGACAGGGGCGGTGAAAAACTGTTTTTT CASSPTQVDRGGEKLFF
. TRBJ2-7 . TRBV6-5 TGTGCCAGCAGTCCATGGACGGGTAGCTCCTACGAGCAGTACTTC CASSPWTGSSYEQYF
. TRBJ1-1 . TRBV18 TGTGCCAGCTCACCAGAGAACACTGAAGCTTTCTTT CASSPENTEAFF
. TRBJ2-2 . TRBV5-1 TGCGCCAGCAGCGCGTTCCAAACGAACACCGGGGAGCTGTTTTTT CASSAFQTNTGELFF
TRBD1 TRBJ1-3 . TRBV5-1 TGCGCCAGCAGCCGTCAGGGGGTTTCCTCTGGAAACACCATATATTTT CASSRQGVSSGNTIYF
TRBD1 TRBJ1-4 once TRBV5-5 TGTGCCAGCAGCTCCGGACAGGGTACAGCCGGTGAAAAACTGTTTTTT CASSSGQGTAGEKLFF
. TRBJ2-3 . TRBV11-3 TGTGCCAGCAGCTTAGCGGCCAGCCGCGCCGGCACAGATACGCAGTATTTT CASSLAASRAGTDTQYF
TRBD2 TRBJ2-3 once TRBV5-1 TGCGCCAGCAGAGGGACTAGCGGCACAGATACGCAGTATTTT CASRGTSGTDTQYF
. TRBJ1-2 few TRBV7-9 TGTGCCAGCAGCTTGGGGGGCACCTATGGCTACACCTTC CASSLGGTYGYTF
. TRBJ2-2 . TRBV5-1 TGCGCCAGCAGCTTGTCCGGGGGAGTAGGCACCGGGGAGCTGTTTTTT CASSLSGGVGTGELFF
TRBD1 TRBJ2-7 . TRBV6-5 TGTGCCAGCAGGAACAGGGGACACGAGCAGTACTTC CASRNRGHEQYF
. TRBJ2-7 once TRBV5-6 TGTGCCAGCACTCTCAGTACTTCTCCTCGGCAGTACTTC CASTLSTSPRQYF
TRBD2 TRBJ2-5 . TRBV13 TGTGCCAGCAGCCTCAGACTAGCGGGATCGGAGACCCAGTACTTC CASSLRLAGSETQYF
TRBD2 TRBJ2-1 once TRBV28 TGTGCCAGCAGTTCCAAGTTCCGGCTAGCGGGAGGAGATGAGCAGTTCTTC CASSSKFRLAGGDEQFF
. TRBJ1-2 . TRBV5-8 TGTGCCAGCTGGCCATTGGGCAAGGCATCTGGCTACACCTTC CASWPLGKASGYTF
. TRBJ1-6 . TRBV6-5 TGTGCCAGCAGTTTGGACAGAGCTAATTCACCCCTCCACTTT CASSLDRANSPLHF
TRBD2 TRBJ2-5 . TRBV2 TGTGCCAGCAGTCTTTTTCCCCCCGGACTAGTCGAGACCCAGTACTTC CASSLFPPGLVETQYF
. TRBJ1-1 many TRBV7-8 TGTGCCAGCAGCTTAGAGGCGGGGAACACTGAAGCTTTCTTT CASSLEAGNTEAFF
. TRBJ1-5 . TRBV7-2 TGTGCCAGCAGCTTGGTTGGTATCTCGGTTCCCCAGCATTTT CASSLVGISVPQHF
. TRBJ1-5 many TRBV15 TGTGCCACCAGCAGAGGGGGCTCCGGGGGACCGCCCCAGCATTTT CATSRGGSGGPPQHF
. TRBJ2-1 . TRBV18 TGTGCCAGCTCACTCACGAGCGGGCCGGGTGAGCAGTTCTTC CASSLTSGPGEQFF
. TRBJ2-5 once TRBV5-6 TGTGCCAGCAGCTCGCCGGGGACTTCCCAAGAGACCCAGTACTTC CASSSPGTSQETQYF
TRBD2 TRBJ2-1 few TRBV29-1 TGCAGCGTTGAAGGAAGGGGACTAGACCCCCAAGGCTCCTACAATGAGCAGTTCTTC CSVEGRGLDPQGSYNEQFF
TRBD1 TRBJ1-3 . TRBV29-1 TGCAGCGTTGGGACAGGGACTGGAAACACCATATATTTT CSVGTGTGNTIYF